One T cell receptor beta chain is described in this entry. CDR1 is WSHSY, CDR2 SAAADI, per germline. The V gene lost 1 base and the J gene lost 5 bases, with 3 bases spanning the gap. The CDR3 runs 11 residues. This record belongs to a study of OX40 agonist ivuxolimab in advanced cancers. TCRdb's copy holds only in-frame clones and misses some; the assay was immunoSEQ multiplex PCR. The sample holds some 50,000 clones; roughly 90% are singletons and the top ten take about 1.6%. The origin of this receptor is an adult with an advanced solid tumor such as melanoma, head and neck, liver or kidney cancer. This chain uses TRBV10-2 with TRBJ2-7; the D is unclear. The input for sequencing was CD4+ or CD8+ T cells sorted from blood, taken in a trial of the OX40 agonist ivuxolimab. DNA of the CDR3: TGCGCCAGCAGTGAGTTTAACGAGCAGTACTTC. Translated, it gives CASSEFNEQYF.